The sample holds a few counts of the clone carrying this T cell receptor beta chain. Antigen unknown. How the authors handled the data: Filtering differed since immunoSEQ provided only junctions, with no quality scores. Assay used: immunoSEQ multiplex PCR; TCRdb lists only in-frame clones, some missing. The DNA was the basis for D and trimming; V, J and clone size are from that table. The sample shows 2 million to 2.5 million clones, 90% to 96% of them seen only once. Each of the donors was a healthy adult who was HIV-negative and had not had a recent acute infection or vaccination. These data are taken from a study of shared clonotypes between healthy human individuals. Study-level background: Donors, aged 18 to 49, were a couple of women and three men. Study findings and constraints: Sequencing depth was expected to influence donor clonotype sharing.

The V gene lost 5 bases and the J gene lost 2 bases, with 10 bases spanning the gap. The V gene's germline CDR1 is SGHTA and CDR2 FQGNSA. This CDR3 spans 14 amino acids. The rearrangement joins TRBV7-2 to TRBJ1-5, with D hard to call. Sequenced sample: naive CD4+ T cells sorted from blood. Regarding subset: CD45RA+ positively selected. The TCR sequence derives from a man between 18 and 35 years old in good health. CDR3 nucleotide sequence: TGTGCCAGCAGCCCAAGTATTGGCAATCAGCCCCAGCATTTT. This gives the protein CASSPSIGNQPQHF.